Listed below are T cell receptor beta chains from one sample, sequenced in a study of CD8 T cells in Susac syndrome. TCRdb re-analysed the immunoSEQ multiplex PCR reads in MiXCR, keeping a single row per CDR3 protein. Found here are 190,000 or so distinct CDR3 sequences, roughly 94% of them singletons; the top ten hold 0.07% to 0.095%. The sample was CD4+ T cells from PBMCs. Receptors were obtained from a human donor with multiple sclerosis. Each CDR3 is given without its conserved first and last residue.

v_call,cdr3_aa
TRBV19,ASRPAGTEAF
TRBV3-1,ASSQQGTADNSPLH
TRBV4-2,ASSQELAAEAF
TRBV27,ASRAWSGGTDTQY
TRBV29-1,SAAGTRDTEAF
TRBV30,AWRDRGRGGYT
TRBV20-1,SARPASVGETQY
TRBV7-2,ASSPSGTSYNEQF
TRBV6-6,ASSQDRSGYT
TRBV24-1,ATSDTGTGDTQY
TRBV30,ACWRGEPY
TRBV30,AWSTQGAAGANVLT
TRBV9,ASSPFVTEAF
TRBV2,ASSEGGTGIGTQY
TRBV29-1,SVSPRGANVLT
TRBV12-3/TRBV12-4,ASSPRTQRDGNIQY
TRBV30,AWSSAGVNEKLF
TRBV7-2,ASSPQPGLAGYNEQF
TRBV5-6,ASSWRQGTETQY
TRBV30,AWSSGVVAKNIQY